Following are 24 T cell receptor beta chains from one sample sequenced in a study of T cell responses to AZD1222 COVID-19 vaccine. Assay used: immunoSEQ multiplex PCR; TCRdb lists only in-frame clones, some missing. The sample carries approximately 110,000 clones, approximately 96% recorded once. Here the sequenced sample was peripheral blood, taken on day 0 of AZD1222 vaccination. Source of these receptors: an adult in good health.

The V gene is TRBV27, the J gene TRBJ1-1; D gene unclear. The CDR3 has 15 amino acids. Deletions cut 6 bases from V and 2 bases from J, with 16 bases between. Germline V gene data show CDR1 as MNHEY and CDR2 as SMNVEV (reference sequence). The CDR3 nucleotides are TGTGCCAGCAGACGCCCCGGGGTTGTTAACACTGAAGCTTTCTTT. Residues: CASRRPGVVNTEAFF.

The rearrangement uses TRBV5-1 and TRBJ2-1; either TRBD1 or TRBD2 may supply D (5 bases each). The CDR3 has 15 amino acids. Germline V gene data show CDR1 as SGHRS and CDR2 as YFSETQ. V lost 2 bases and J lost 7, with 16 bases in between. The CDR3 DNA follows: TGCGCCAGCAGCTTCCGGGACCCCCGGACAAATGAGCAGTTCTTC. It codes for CASSFRDPRTNEQFF.

DNA for the CDR3: TGTGCCTGGAGTGTAGAGTCGGTGTATGGCTACACCTTC. It specifies CAWSVESVYGYTF. V and J are TRBV30 and TRBJ1-2; unclear D gene. The length of the CDR3 is 13 residues. Germline CDR1 reads GTSNPN; CDR2 reads SVGIG (reference sequence). Trimming took off 0 bases at V and 5 bases at J, with 10 bases between the two ends.

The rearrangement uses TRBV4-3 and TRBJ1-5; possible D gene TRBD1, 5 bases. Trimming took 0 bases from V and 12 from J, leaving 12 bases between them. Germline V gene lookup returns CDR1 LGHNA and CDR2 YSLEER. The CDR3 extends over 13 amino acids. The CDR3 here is CASSQDFQGDQHF. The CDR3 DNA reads TGCGCCAGCAGCCAAGATTTCCAGGGAGACCAGCATTTT.

The CDR3 sequence: CASSHLPVARGAKNIQYF. For the CDR3, the DNA is TGCGCCAGCAGCCACCTCCCCGTCGCCAGGGGGGCCAAAAACATTCAGTACTTC. V gene TRBV4-1 combines with J gene TRBJ2-4, with TRBD1 identical over 7 bases. V dropped 3 bases and J dropped 1; count of bases not matched to a gene: 12. The CDR3 has 18 amino acids. Per germline, CDR1 MGHRA and CDR2 YSYEKL.

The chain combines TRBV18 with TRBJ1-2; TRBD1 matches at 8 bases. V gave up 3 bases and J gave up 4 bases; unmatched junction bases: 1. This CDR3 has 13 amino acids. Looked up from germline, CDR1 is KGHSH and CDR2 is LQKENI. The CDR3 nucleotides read TGTGCCAGCTCACCGACAGGGGCCTATGGCTACACCTTC. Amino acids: CASSPTGAYGYTF.

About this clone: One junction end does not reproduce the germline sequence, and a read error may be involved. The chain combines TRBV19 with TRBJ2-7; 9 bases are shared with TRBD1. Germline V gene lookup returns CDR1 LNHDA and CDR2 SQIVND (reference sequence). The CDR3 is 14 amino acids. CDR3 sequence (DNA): TGTGCCAGTAGCCCGGGACAGGGCCTCGGACCGCCGGTATTC. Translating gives CASSPGQGLGPPVF.

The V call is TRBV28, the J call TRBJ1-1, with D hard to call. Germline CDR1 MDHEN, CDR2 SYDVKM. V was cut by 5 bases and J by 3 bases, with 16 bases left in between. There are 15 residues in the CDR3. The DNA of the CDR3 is TGTGCCAGCAGTCGGTCTCGGGGTGGGGACACTGAAGCTTTCTTT. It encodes CASSRSRGGDTEAFF.

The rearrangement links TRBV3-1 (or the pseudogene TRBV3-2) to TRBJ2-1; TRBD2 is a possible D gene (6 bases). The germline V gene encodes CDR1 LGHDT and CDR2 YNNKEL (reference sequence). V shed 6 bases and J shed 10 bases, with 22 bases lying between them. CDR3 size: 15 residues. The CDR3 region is CASRRVGTGSWEQFF. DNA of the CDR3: TGTGCCAGCAGACGGGTTGGGACTGGGTCATGGGAGCAGTTCTTC.

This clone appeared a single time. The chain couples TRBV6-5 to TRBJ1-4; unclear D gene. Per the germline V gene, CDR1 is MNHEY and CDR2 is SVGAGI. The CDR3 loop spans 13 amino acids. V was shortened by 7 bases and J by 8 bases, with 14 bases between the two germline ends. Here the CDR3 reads CASTRGGEEKLFF. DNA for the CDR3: TGTGCCAGCACCCGAGGAGGCGAGGAAAAACTGTTTTTT.

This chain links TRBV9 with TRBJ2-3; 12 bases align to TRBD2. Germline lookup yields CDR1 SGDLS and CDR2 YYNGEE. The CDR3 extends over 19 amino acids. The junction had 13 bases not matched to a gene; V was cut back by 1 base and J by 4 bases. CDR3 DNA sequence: TGTGCCAGCAGCGTACTGGCTAGCGGGGGGGCCGTGTTCCCAGATACGCAGTATTTT. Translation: CASSVLASGGAVFPDTQYF.

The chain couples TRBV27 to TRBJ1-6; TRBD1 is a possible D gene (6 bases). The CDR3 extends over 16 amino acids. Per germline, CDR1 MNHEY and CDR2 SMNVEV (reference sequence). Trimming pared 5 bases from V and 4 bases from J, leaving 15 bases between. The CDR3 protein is CASSRGGRGYNSPLHF. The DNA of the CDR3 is TGTGCCAGCAGTCGGGGGGGCAGAGGATATAATTCACCCCTCCACTTT.

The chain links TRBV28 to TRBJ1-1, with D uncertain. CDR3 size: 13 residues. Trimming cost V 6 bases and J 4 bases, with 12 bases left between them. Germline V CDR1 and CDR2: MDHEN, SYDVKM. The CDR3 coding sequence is TGTGCCAGCAGCCCCCGCGGGCGCACTGAAGCTTTCTTT. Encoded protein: CASSPRGRTEAFF.

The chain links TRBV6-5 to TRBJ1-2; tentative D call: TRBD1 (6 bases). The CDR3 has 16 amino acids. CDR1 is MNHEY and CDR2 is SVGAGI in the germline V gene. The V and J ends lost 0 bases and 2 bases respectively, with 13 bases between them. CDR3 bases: TGTGCCAGCAGTTACTCGAGGGGGGCCTTAAACTATGGCTACACCTTC. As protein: CASSYSRGALNYGYTF.

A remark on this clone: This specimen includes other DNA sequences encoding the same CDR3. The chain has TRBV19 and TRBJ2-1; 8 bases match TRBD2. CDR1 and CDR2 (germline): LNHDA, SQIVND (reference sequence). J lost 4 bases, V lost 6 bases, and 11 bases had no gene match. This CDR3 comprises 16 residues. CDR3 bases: TGTGCCAGTAGCCCAGGCGGACTAGCAGGGTACAATGAGCAGTTCTTC. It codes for CASSPGGLAGYNEQFF.

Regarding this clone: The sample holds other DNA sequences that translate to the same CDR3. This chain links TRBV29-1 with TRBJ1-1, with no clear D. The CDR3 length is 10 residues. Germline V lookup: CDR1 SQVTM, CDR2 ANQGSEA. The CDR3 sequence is CSVGNTEAFF. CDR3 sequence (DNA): TGCAGTGTGGGGAACACTGAAGCTTTCTTT.

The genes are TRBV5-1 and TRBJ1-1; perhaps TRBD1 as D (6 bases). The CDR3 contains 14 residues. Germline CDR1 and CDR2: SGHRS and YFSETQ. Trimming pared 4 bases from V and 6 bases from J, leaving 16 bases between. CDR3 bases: TGCGCCAGCAGCGCCGGGGACAAGGAGGCTGAAGCTTTCTTT. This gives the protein CASSAGDKEAEAFF.

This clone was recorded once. In nucleotides, the CDR3 is TGTGCCAGCAGTGAGTTTAGGGAGTACACAGATACGCAGTATTTT. Translated, it gives CASSEFREYTDTQYF. This chain links TRBV6-1 with TRBJ2-3, with D possibly TRBD2 on 5 matching bases. The length of the CDR3 is 15 residues. V shed 3 bases and J shed 2 bases, with 12 bases lying between them. Germline values: CDR1 MNHNS, CDR2 SASEGT.

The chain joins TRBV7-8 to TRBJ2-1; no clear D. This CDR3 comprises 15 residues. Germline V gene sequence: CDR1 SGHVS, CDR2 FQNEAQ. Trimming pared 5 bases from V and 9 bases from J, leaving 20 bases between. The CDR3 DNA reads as TGTGCCAGCAGCGGCGCCTTCTCTAGAGGTACTGAGCAGTTCTTC. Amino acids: CASSGAFSRGTEQFF.

The CDR3 region has the DNA TGTGCCAGCTCACCACCAGTAAAACGGGAAACTGAAGCTTTCTTT. It is translated as CASSPPVKRETEAFF. The J gene is TRBJ1-1, the V gene TRBV18, with D hard to call. Deletions cut 0 bases from V and 5 bases from J, with 13 bases between. CDR1 KGHSH and CDR2 LQKENI come from the germline V gene. This CDR3 is 15 amino acids long.

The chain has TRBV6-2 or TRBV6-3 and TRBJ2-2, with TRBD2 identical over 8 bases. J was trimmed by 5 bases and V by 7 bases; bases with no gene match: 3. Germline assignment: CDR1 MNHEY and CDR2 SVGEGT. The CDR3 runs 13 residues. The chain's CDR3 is CASTPGGTGELFF. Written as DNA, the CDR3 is TGTGCCAGCACCCCGGGAGGGACCGGGGAGCTGTTTTTT.

The CDR3 is CASSAQGAGQPQHF. CDR3 nucleotide sequence: TGTGCCAGCAGCGCACAGGGGGCGGGACAGCCCCAGCATTTT. The chain is built from TRBV5-6 and TRBJ1-5; 9 bases fit TRBD1. This CDR3 is 14 amino acids long. With 4 bases clipped from V and 7 bases from J, the junction kept 6 bases outside the gene matches. Germline V gene sequence: CDR1 SGHDT, CDR2 YYEEEE.

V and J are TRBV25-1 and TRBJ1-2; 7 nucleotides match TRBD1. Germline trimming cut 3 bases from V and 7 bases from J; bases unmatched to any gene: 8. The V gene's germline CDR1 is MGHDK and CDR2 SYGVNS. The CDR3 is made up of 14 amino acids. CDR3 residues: CASSEAGTASGYTF. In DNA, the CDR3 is TGTGCCAGCAGTGAGGCCGGGACAGCATCTGGCTACACCTTC.

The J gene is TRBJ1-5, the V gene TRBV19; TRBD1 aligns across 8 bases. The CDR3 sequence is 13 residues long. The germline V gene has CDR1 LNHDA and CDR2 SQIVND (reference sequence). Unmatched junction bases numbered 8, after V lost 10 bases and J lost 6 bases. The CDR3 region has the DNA TGTGCCACAAGGACAGGGTGGGCTCAGCCCCAGCATTTT. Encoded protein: CATRTGWAQPQHF.